This TCR beta chain was sequenced during a study of CD8+CD57+ T cells in acquired aplastic anemia. Study background: The study obtained an average of around 2.9 ug of DNA from sorted CD4+ and CD8+ cells. Findings of the study overall: CD8+ Simpson's diversity did not differ significantly between patients and controls.

About this clonotype: Its antigen remains unknown.

The CDR3 is 15 residues long. V dropped 10 bases and J dropped 4; count of bases not matched to a gene: 12. Per the germline V gene, CDR1 is ENHRY and CDR2 is SYGVKD. TCR beta VDJ and CDR3 profiles were obtained from a genomic DNA template. TCRdb ran MiXCR on the reads and lists one entry per CDR3 protein. The repertoire holds about 270,000 distinct CDR3 sequences, with approximately 57% as singletons. The sequence derives from a human donor with severe aplastic anemia or a healthy control (not recorded which). This chain links TRBV10-3 with TRBJ2-5; the match to TRBD1 covers 10 bases. Material: sorted CD4+, CD8+, or CD8+CD57+ T cells (not recorded which) from PBMCs. The CDR3 is CATLPDRGRSETQYF. The CDR3, as DNA: TGTGCCACACTACCCGACAGGGGGCGGTCAGAGACCCAGTACTTC.